Below are 5 T cell receptor beta chains sequenced from a single sample in a study of OX40 agonist ivuxolimab in advanced cancers. Libraries were prepared by immunoSEQ multiplex PCR; TCRdb keeps only in-frame clonotypes and omits some of them. The table includes tens of thousands of clones, less than 90% detected once. Sequencing was performed on CD4+ or CD8+ T cells sorted from blood, taken in a trial of the OX40 agonist ivuxolimab. The receptors come from an adult with an advanced solid tumor such as melanoma, head and neck, liver or kidney cancer.

This clone was picked up a small number of times. J is TRBJ1-1 and V is TRBV30, with D hard to call. Trimming stripped 3 bases from V and 6 bases from J, with 11 bases between. The CDR3 is 12 residues long. Germline assignment: CDR1 GTSNPN and CDR2 SVGIG (reference sequence). The CDR3 DNA reads TGTGCCTGGAGGCGGCAGGTCCCTGAAGCTTTCTTT. Translation gives CAWRRQVPEAFF.

The chain employs TRBV30 and TRBJ1-2; D ambiguous. Germline V gene lookup returns CDR1 GTSNPN and CDR2 SVGIG (reference sequence). The CDR3 loop spans 12 amino acids. Trimming took 0 bases from V and 4 from J, leaving 6 bases between them. Here the CDR3 reads CAWSVNSYGYTF. The DNA of the CDR3 is TGTGCCTGGAGTGTAAACAGCTATGGCTACACCTTC.

The CDR3 loop reads CASRRRQGDEKLFF. Written as DNA, the CDR3 is TGTGCCAGCAGAAGAAGACAGGGTGATGAAAAACTGTTTTTT. The chain joins TRBV6-5 to TRBJ1-4; 7 bases match TRBD1. Germline-derived CDR1 and CDR2 are MNHEY and SVGAGI. The CDR3 has 14 residues. Losses at the gene ends were 6 bases for V and 6 bases for J; bases not matched to a gene: 7.

V gene TRBV18 combines with J gene TRBJ1-2; 7 positions agree with TRBD1. This CDR3 contains 13 residues. J was trimmed by 2 bases and V by 3 bases; bases with no gene match: 0. Germline loops: CDR1 KGHSH, CDR2 LQKENI. The CDR3 DNA follows: TGTGCCAGCTCACCGGGACAGAACTATGGCTACACCTTC. This encodes CASSPGQNYGYTF.

This clone was counted a single time. This chain connects TRBV2 to TRBJ1-1, with D perhaps TRBD1 (5 bases). The CDR3 spans 14 residues. Per germline, CDR1 SNHLY and CDR2 FYNNEI. V lost 6 bases and J lost 7, with 18 bases in between. Here the CDR3 reads CASSTEGRRNEAFF. The DNA for the CDR3 is TGTGCCAGCAGCACCGAGGGACGGCGGAATGAAGCTTTCTTT. The variable domain in full, completed from reference TRBV2 and TRBJ1-1, reads EPEVTQTPSHQVTQMGQEVILRCVPISNHLYFYWYRQILGQKVEFLVSFYNNEISEKSEIFDDQFSVERPDGSNFTLKIRSTKLEDSAMYFCASSTEGRRNEAFFGQGTRLTVV.